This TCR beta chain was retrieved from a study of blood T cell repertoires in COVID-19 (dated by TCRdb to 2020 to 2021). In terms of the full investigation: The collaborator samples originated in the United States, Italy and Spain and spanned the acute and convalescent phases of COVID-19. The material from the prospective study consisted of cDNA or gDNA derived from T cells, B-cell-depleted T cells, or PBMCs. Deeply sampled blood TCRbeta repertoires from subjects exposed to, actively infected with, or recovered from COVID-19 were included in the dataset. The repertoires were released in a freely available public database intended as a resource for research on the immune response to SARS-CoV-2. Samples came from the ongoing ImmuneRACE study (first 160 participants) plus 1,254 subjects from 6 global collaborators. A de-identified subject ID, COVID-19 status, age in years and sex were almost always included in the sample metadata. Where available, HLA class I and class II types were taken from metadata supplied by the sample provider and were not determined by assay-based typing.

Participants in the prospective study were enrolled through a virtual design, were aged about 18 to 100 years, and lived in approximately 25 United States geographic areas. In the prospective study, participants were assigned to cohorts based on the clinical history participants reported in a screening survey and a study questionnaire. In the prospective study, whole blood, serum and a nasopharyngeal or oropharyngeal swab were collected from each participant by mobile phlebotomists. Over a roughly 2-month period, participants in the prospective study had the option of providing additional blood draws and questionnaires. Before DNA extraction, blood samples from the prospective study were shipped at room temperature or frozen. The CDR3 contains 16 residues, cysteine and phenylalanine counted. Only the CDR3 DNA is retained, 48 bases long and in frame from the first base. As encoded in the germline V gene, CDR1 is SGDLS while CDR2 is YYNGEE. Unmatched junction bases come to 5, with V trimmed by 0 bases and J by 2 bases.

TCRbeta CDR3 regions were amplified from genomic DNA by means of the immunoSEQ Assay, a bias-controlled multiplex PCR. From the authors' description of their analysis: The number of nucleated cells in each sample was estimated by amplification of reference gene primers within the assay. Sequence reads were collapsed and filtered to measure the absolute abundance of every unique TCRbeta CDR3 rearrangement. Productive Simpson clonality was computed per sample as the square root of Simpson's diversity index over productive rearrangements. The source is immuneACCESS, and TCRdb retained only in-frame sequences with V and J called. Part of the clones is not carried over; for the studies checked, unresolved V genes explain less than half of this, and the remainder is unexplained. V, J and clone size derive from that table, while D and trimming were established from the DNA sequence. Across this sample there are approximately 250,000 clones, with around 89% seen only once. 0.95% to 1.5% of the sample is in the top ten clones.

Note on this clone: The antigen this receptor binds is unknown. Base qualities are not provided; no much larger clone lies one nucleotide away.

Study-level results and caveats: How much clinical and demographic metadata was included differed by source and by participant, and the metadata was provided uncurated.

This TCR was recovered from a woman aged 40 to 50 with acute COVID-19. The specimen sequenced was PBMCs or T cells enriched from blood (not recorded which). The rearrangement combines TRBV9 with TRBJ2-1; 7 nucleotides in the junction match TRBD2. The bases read TGTGCCAGCAGCGTAGAGCCCGCGGGAGCCTACAATGAGCAGTTCTTC. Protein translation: CASSVEPAGAYNEQFF.